The entry that follows covers one TCR beta chain sequence. Antigen unknown. The CDR3 has 17 residues. CDR1 and CDR2 from the germline V gene are DFQATT and SNEGSKA (reference sequence). The data are from a study of monozygotic twins with inflammatory bowel disease. Study-wide results and caveats: IBD patients displayed reduced TCRbeta diversity (inverse Simpson) when set against healthy co-twins. For IBD patients, clonotypes shared with others were fewer than for healthy twins, especially with disease activity.

TCRdb reprocessed the 5' RACE reads, with one entry per CDR3 protein and no DNA. The sample table sets out 400,000 or so distinct CDR3 sequences. V and J are TRBV20-1 and TRBJ2-1; the D gene TCRdb calls, TRBD2, cannot be checked with no DNA. Sequenced input: blood. The receptor's source is a human donor with ulcerative colitis or Crohn's disease, or a healthy co-twin of an affected twin (not recorded which). The chain's CDR3 is CSAPPSSGGRGINEQFF.